This T cell receptor (beta chain) was retrieved from a study of cytomegalovirus exposure and HLA in healthy donors. Study-level background: An early data release held approximately 85 million unique TCRs from HLA-typed donors.

Of note for this clone: As yet, its antigen is unknown.

The study, taken as a whole, reports: A likely sequencing artifact accounted for one observed cluster of highly shared sequence variants. An Asian-associated ancestry cluster reportedly showed fewer N-insertions than the approximately 630-donor mean in a later analysis.

The PCR employed 60 Vbeta primers together with 13 Jbeta primers. TCRdb's table, derived via immunoSEQ multiplex PCR, lists solely in-frame clones and lacks some. Of 140,000 or so clones in the sample, roughly 80% were seen once. Germline lookup yields CDR1 SGHRS and CDR2 YFSETQ. The CDR3 is 16 residues long. Trimming stripped 4 bases from V and 5 bases from J, with 18 bases between. There were likely unrecorded immune exposures, though donors were nominally healthy when sampled. The sequenced material came from PBMCs. The TCR was taken from a female donor in good health and CMV-seronegative. This chain connects TRBV5-1 to TRBJ2-2, with no clear D. CDR3 amino acids: CASSHERRPETGELFF. In nucleotides, the CDR3 is TGCGCCAGCAGCCATGAGCGCCGACCGGAAACCGGGGAGCTGTTTTTT.